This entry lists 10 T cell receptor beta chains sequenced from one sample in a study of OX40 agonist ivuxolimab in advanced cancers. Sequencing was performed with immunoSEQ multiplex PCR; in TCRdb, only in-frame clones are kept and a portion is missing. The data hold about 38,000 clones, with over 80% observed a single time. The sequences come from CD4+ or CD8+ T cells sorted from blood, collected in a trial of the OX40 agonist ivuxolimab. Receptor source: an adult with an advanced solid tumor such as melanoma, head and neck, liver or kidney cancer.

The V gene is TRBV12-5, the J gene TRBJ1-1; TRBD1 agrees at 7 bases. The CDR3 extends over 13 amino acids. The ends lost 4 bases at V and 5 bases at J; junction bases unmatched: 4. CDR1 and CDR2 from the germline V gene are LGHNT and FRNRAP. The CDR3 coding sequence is TGTGCTAGTGGTTCGACAGGGAAGACTGAAGCTTTCTTT. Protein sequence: CASGSTGKTEAFF.

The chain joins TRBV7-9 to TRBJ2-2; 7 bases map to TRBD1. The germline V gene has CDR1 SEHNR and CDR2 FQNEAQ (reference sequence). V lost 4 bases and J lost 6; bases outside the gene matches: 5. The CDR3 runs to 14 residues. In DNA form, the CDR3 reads TGTGCCAGCAGCTCGACAGGGAAGGCCGGGGAGCTGTTTTTT. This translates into CASSSTGKAGELFF.

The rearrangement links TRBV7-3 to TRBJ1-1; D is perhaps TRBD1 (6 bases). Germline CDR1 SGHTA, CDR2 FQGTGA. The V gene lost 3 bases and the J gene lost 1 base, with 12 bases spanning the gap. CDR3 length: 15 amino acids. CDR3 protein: CASSFGGGGNTEAFF. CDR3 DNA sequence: TGTGCCAGCAGCTTCGGCGGGGGCGGGAACACTGAAGCTTTCTTT.

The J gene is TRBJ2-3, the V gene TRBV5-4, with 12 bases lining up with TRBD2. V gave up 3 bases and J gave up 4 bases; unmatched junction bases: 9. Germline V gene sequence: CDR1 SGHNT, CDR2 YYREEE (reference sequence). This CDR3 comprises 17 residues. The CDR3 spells CASSSLKTSGSPDTQYF. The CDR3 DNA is TGTGCCAGCAGCTCACTAAAGACTAGCGGGAGTCCAGATACGCAGTATTTT.

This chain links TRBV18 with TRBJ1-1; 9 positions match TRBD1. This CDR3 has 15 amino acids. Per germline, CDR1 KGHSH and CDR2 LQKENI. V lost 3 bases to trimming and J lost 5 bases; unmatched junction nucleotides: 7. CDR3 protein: CASSPGQGRETEAFF. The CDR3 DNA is TGTGCCAGCTCACCGGGACAGGGAAGAGAAACTGAAGCTTTCTTT.

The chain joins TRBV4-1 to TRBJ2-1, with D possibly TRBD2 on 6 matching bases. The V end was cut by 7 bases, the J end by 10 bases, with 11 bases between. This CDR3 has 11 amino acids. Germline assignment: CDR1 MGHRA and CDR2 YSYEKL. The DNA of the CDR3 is TGCGCCAGCACCGAAGGGAGGGAGCAGTTCTTC. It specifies CASTEGREQFF.

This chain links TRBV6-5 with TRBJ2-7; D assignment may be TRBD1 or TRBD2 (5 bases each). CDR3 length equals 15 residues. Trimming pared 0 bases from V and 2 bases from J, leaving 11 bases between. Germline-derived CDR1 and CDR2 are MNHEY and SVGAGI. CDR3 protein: CASSYSIQGAYEQYF. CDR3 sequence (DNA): TGTGCCAGCAGTTACTCGATCCAGGGAGCCTACGAGCAGTACTTC.

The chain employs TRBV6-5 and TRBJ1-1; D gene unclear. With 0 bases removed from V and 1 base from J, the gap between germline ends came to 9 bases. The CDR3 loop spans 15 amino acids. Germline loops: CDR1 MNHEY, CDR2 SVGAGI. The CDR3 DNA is TGTGCCAGCAGTTACTCTACATCGGCGAACACTGAAGCTTTCTTT. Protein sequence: CASSYSTSANTEAFF.

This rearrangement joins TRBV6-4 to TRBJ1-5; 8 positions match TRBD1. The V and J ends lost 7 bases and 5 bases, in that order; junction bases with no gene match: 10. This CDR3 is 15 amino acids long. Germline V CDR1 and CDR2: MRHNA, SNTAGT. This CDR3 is CASTPGTGDHQPQHF. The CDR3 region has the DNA TGTGCCAGCACCCCCGGGACAGGCGACCATCAGCCCCAGCATTTT.

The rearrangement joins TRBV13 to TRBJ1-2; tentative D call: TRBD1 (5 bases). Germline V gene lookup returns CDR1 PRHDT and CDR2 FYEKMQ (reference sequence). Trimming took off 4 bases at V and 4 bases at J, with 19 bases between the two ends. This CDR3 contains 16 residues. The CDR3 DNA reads TGTGCCAGCAGCTCCTCCGGGACCCAGGCGGGCTATGGCTACACCTTC. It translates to CASSSSGTQAGYGYTF.